These 23 T cell receptor beta chains came from one sample sequenced in a study of cytomegalovirus exposure and HLA in healthy donors. PCR used 60 Vbeta primers and 13 Jbeta primers. Only in-frame clones appear in the TCRdb table, and some are missing; sequencing was by immunoSEQ multiplex PCR. The sample records some 100,000 clones, around 79% being singletons. The sequenced sample consisted of PBMCs. These TCRs come from a woman in her seventies in good health and CMV-seropositive.

As to this clone: This probably arose from a read error, given a far larger clone one base away. The sample carries other DNA sequences with the same CDR3. The rearrangement uses TRBV7-7 and TRBJ2-5; 9 bases align to TRBD1. Germline V gene data show CDR1 as SSHAT and CDR2 as FNYEAQ (reference sequence). This CDR3 has 14 amino acids. CDR3 residues: CASSPWTGEETQYF. In DNA form, the CDR3 reads TGTGCTAGCAGCCCTTGGACAGGGGAAGAGACCCAGTACTTC.

This clone appeared a few times. The genes are TRBV2 and TRBJ1-5, with a weak D call TRBD1 (6 bases). Germline V gene sequence: CDR1 SNHLY, CDR2 FYNNEI. The CDR3 spans 14 residues. V lost 6 bases and J 3 bases, leaving 12 bases between the germline ends. CDR3 region: CASRNGQTNQPQHF. The CDR3 DNA sequence: TGTGCCAGCAGGAACGGACAGACCAATCAGCCCCAGCATTTT. The variable domain in full, with the rest retrieved from reference TRBV2 and TRBJ1-5, is EPEVTQTPSHQVTQMGQEVILRCVPISNHLYFYWYRQILGQKVEFLVSFYNNEISEKSEIFDDQFSVERPDGSNFTLKIRSTKLEDSAMYFCASRNGQTNQPQHFGDGTRLSIL.

This rearrangement joins TRBV28 to TRBJ1-4; 9 bases are shared with TRBD1. The V and J ends lost 6 bases and 8 bases, in that order; junction bases with no gene match: 10. CDR1 is MDHEN, CDR2 SYDVKM, per germline. This CDR3 is 15 amino acids long. CDR3 residues: CASRETGGIREKLFF. CDR3 sequence (DNA): TGTGCCAGCAGGGAAACAGGGGGCATCAGGGAAAAACTGTTTTTT.

The V call is TRBV6-1, the J call TRBJ2-2, with TRBD1 matching over 8 bases. The CDR3 consists of 17 residues. With 1 base clipped from V and 7 bases from J, the junction kept 11 bases outside the gene matches. Germline V gives CDR1 MNHNS, CDR2 SASEGT. The CDR3 sequence: CASSEGGGQGRIGELFF. CDR3 nucleotide sequence: TGTGCCAGCAGTGAAGGGGGAGGACAGGGAAGAATCGGGGAGCTGTTTTTT.

This clone was seen only a few times. The chain combines TRBV28 with TRBJ1-6, with D perhaps matching TRBD1 (5 bases). Germline CDR1 MDHEN, CDR2 SYDVKM. Between the trimmed V and J ends, which lost 6 bases and 7 bases, there was a span of 10 bases. CDR3 length: 13 amino acids. The CDR3 coding sequence is TGTGCCAGCAGGAAGGGGATGAATTCACCCCTCCACTTT. As protein: CASRKGMNSPLHF.

The gene calls are TRBV11-1 and TRBJ2-1; D may be TRBD2 (7 bases). Germline V gene sequence: CDR1 SGHAT, CDR2 FQDESV (reference sequence). V dropped 2 bases and J dropped 6 bases, with 17 bases sitting between them. The CDR3 has 16 residues. CDR3 in amino acids: CASSLLRGGGGNEQFF. The CDR3 region has the DNA TGTGCCAGCAGCTTACTTCGGGGCGGGGGCGGCAATGAGCAGTTCTTC.

The chain carries TRBV5-4 and TRBJ1-2, with 9 nucleotides matching TRBD1. J gave up 6 bases and V 4 bases, and 7 bases lay outside the gene matches. Germline CDR1 reads SGHNT; CDR2 reads YYREEE (reference sequence). The CDR3 is 14 residues long. The CDR3, as DNA: TGTGCCAGCAGCGGACAGGGGAGGGTCCATGGCTACACCTTC. Translation gives CASSGQGRVHGYTF.

CDR3 sequence reads: CASGHYEQYF. CDR3 bases: TGTGCCAGCGGCCACTACGAGCAGTACTTC. The gene calls are TRBV27 and TRBJ2-5, with unresolved D. Gene TRBJ2-7 matches the end of the DNA better, so the J call may be wrong. Per the germline V gene, CDR1 is MNHEY and CDR2 is SMNVEV (reference sequence). The CDR3 is 10 amino acids.

V usage is TRBV4-3 and J usage is TRBJ2-4, with a weak D call TRBD1 (6 bases). Trimming shortened V by 0 bases and J by 4 bases, and 16 bases separated the two germline ends. From germline, CDR1 is LGHNA and CDR2 YSLEER. This CDR3 spans 17 amino acids. CDR3 in amino acids: CASSQDLQGTEKNIQYF. The CDR3 DNA follows: TGCGCCAGCAGCCAAGATTTGCAGGGGACGGAGAAAAACATTCAGTACTTC.

CDR3: CASSFSGTGDYEQYF. The CDR3 DNA sequence: TGTGCCAGCAGCTTCTCCGGGACAGGGGACTACGAGCAGTACTTC. This chain connects TRBV5-4 to TRBJ2-7, with 10 bases that match TRBD1. J gave up 3 bases and V 2 bases, and 5 bases lay outside the gene matches. This CDR3 has 15 residues. Per germline, CDR1 SGHNT and CDR2 YYREEE (reference sequence).

The chain couples TRBV2 to TRBJ2-5, with TRBD1 matching over 9 bases. TRBJ2-7 matches the DNA end more closely, so the J call is doubtful. This CDR3 region has 14 residues. The germline V gene has CDR1 SNHLY and CDR2 FYNNEI. For the CDR3, the DNA is TGTGCCAGCACCTTGGGGACAGGGCCCTACGAGCAGTACTTC. Protein product: CASTLGTGPYEQYF.

The chain is built from TRBV5-4 and TRBJ1-4; the match to TRBD1 covers 8 bases. Germline V gives CDR1 SGHNT, CDR2 YYREEE (reference sequence). This CDR3 is built from 14 residues. Unmatched junction bases numbered 2, after V lost 2 bases and J lost 5 bases. CDR3 protein: CASSLQGGNEKLFF. Written as DNA, the CDR3 is TGTGCCAGCAGCTTACAGGGGGGGAATGAAAAACTGTTTTTT.

The rearrangement links TRBV11-2 to TRBJ2-7; 7 nucleotides align to TRBD2. Looked up from germline, CDR1 is SGHAT and CDR2 is FQNNGV. J lost 0 bases, V lost 7 bases, and 3 bases had no gene match. This CDR3 is 13 amino acids long. DNA of the CDR3: TGTGCCAGCAACGGGGGGAGCTCCTACGAGCAGTACTTC. Amino acids: CASNGGSSYEQYF.

V gene TRBV28 combines with J gene TRBJ1-2, with TRBD1 as a possible D gene (6 bases). V was clipped by 10 bases and J by 1 base, with 16 bases between them. The CDR3 runs to 14 residues. The germline V gene has CDR1 MDHEN and CDR2 SYDVKM. In DNA, the CDR3 is TGTGCCACCATGGTGGGCAGGGGTAACTATGGCTACACCTTC. This translates into CATMVGRGNYGYTF.

The chain uses TRBV4-3 and TRBJ2-7; 11 bases align to TRBD1. Per the germline V gene, CDR1 is LGHNA and CDR2 is YSLEER. CDR3 length equals 16 residues. Losses at the gene ends were 3 bases for V and 7 bases for J; bases not matched to a gene: 11. CDR3 residues: CASSQGMGQGVEEQYF. DNA of the CDR3: TGCGCCAGCAGCCAGGGGATGGGACAGGGGGTGGAGGAGCAGTACTTC.

This clone came up a few times. V and J are TRBV10-3 and TRBJ2-7, with 8 positions matching TRBD1. Germline trimming cut 6 bases from V and 3 bases from J; bases unmatched to any gene: 4. Germline lookup yields CDR1 ENHRY and CDR2 SYGVKD. CDR3 length: 13 amino acids. CDR3 amino acids: CAISRDRYYEQYF. The CDR3, as DNA: TGTGCCATCAGCCGGGACAGGTACTACGAGCAGTACTTC.

The chain has TRBV5-1 and TRBJ2-5; 8 nucleotides align to TRBD2. CDR1 SGHRS and CDR2 YFSETQ come from the germline V gene. The CDR3 has 14 amino acids. J was trimmed by 4 bases and V by 2 bases; bases with no gene match: 4. The CDR3 here is CASSFLAGGETQYF. In DNA form, the CDR3 reads TGCGCCAGCAGCTTCCTGGCGGGAGGAGAGACCCAGTACTTC.

The gene calls are TRBV6-6 and TRBJ1-4; perhaps TRBD1 as D (5 bases). CDR1 and CDR2 (germline): MNHNY, SVGAGI (reference sequence). With 6 bases removed from V and 3 bases from J, the gap between germline ends came to 17 bases. This CDR3 spans 16 amino acids. The CDR3 nucleotides read TGTGCCAGCAGGTCACATATGGGGGAGGCTAATGAAAAACTGTTTTTT. Protein: CASRSHMGEANEKLFF.

The chain's CDR3 is CASSLYRVNTEAFF. In DNA form, the CDR3 reads TGTGCCAGCAGCTTATACAGAGTGAACACTGAAGCTTTCTTT. The V and J genes are TRBV7-8 and TRBJ1-1, with D unclear. Germline assignment: CDR1 SGHVS and CDR2 FQNEAQ. The CDR3 is 14 residues long. V lost 2 bases and J 0 bases, leaving 7 bases between the germline ends.

This clone was detected only once. J is TRBJ2-1 and V is TRBV10-3; TRBD2 aligns across 10 bases. V was clipped by 1 base and J by 5 bases; unmatched bases: 5. This CDR3 comprises 16 residues. The germline V gene encodes CDR1 ENHRY and CDR2 SYGVKD. CDR3 nucleotides: TGTGCCATCAGTGAGTTCGGGACTAGCGTGAACAATGAGCAGTTCTTC. Protein product: CAISEFGTSVNNEQFF.

This sequence joins TRBV19 and TRBJ2-7; 8 bases match TRBD1. J was trimmed by 2 bases and V by 5 bases; bases with no gene match: 5. Germline assignment: CDR1 LNHDA and CDR2 SQIVND (reference sequence). The CDR3 covers 14 residues. CDR3 nucleotides: TGTGCCAGTAGTCCCCGGACAGGGACCTACGAGCAGTACTTC. Encoded protein: CASSPRTGTYEQYF.

CDR3: CAWSVLGAAPLHF. The CDR3 DNA sequence: TGTGCCTGGAGTGTACTAGGTGCCGCACCCCTCCACTTT. The V call is TRBV30, the J call TRBJ1-6, with D hard to call. There are 13 residues in the CDR3. V was trimmed by 0 bases and J by 11 bases, leaving 11 bases between them. Germline lookup yields CDR1 GTSNPN and CDR2 SVGIG (reference sequence).

This clone has a single count. The CDR3 DNA follows: TGTGCCAGCAGTTACTCGGGCCTAGAGACCCAGTACTTC. This codes for CASSYSGLETQYF. The J gene is TRBJ2-5, the V gene TRBV6-5; D remains unclear. V shed 0 bases and J shed 4 bases, with 6 bases lying between them. CDR3 length: 13 amino acids. Per germline, CDR1 MNHEY and CDR2 SVGAGI.